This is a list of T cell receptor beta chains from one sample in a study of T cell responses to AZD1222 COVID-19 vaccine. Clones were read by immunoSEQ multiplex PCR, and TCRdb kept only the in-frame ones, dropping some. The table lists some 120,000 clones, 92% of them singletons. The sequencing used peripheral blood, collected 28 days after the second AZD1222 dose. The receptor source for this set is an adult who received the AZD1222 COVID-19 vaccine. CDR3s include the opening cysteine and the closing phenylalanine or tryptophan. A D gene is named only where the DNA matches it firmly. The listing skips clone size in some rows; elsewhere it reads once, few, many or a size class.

CDR3: CASSGPYNEQFF
DNA: TGTGCCAGCAGCGGGCCCTACAATGAGCAGTTCTTC
V: TRBV5-6
J: TRBJ2-1
D: NA
size: NA

CDR3: CASSQTSGSPDTGELFF
DNA: TGTGCCAGCAGTCAGACTAGCGGGAGTCCCGACACCGGGGAGCTGTTTTTT
V: TRBV6-4
J: TRBJ2-2
D: TRBD2
size: NA

CDR3: CASSWGMNTEAFF
DNA: TGTGCCAGCAGTTGGGGAATGAACACTGAAGCTTTCTTT
V: TRBV27
J: TRBJ1-1
D: NA
size: NA

CDR3: CASSPDRGGADTQYF
DNA: TGTGCCAGCAGTCCTGACAGGGGTGGGGCAGATACGCAGTATTTT
V: TRBV2
J: TRBJ2-3
D: TRBD1
size: NA

CDR3: CASSSEPPAYEQYF
DNA: TGTGCCAGTAGTTCGGAGCCCCCGGCCTACGAGCAGTACTTC
V: TRBV19
J: TRBJ2-7
D: NA
size: NA

CDR3: CATSISGGLDTQYF
DNA: TGTGCCACTTCCATCAGCGGGGGTCTAGATACGCAGTATTTT
V: TRBV19
J: TRBJ2-3
D: TRBD2
size: NA

CDR3: CASSLGQGRITGELFF
DNA: TGTGCCAGCAGTTTGGGACAGGGGCGAATCACCGGGGAGCTGTTTTTT
V: TRBV28
J: TRBJ2-2
D: TRBD1
size: NA

CDR3: CASISNRGNTIYF
DNA: TGTGCCAGCATCTCGAATAGGGGCAACACCATATATTTT
V: TRBV28
J: TRBJ1-3
D: NA
size: NA

CDR3: CASSLGVIQPQHF
DNA: TGTGCCAGCAGTTTAGGGGTAATTCAGCCCCAGCATTTT
V: TRBV28
J: TRBJ1-5
D: NA
size: many

CDR3: CASSAELAQQFF
DNA: TGTGCCAGCAGCGCCGAACTAGCCCAGCAGTTCTTC
V: TRBV9
J: TRBJ2-1
D: NA
size: NA

CDR3: CASSSKSGQGIYGYTF
DNA: TGTGCCAGCAGTTCAAAATCGGGACAGGGGATCTATGGCTACACCTTC
V: TRBV27
J: TRBJ1-2
D: TRBD1
size: NA

CDR3: CASMGQANSPLHF
DNA: TGTGCCAGCATGGGACAGGCTAATTCACCCCTCCACTTT
V: TRBV27
J: TRBJ1-6
D: TRBD1
size: NA

CDR3: CASSVNRGTDYGYTF
DNA: TGTGCCAGCAGTGTGAACAGGGGAACCGACTATGGCTACACCTTC
V: TRBV2
J: TRBJ1-2
D: TRBD1
size: NA

CDR3: CASSLDHSLGEQYF
DNA: TGTGCCAGCAGCTTGGATCACTCCCTAGGTGAGCAGTACTTC
V: TRBV5-8
J: TRBJ2-7
D: NA
size: NA

CDR3: CASSPPGRVNTGELFF
DNA: TGTGCCAGCAGCCCCCCTGGGCGGGTGAACACCGGGGAGCTGTTTTTT
V: TRBV11-2
J: TRBJ2-2
D: NA
size: NA

CDR3: CASSEVTPDTQYF
DNA: TGCGCCAGCAGTGAAGTAACCCCAGATACGCAGTATTTT
V: TRBV10-2
J: TRBJ2-3
D: NA
size: NA

CDR3: CASSWYRGPTEAFF
DNA: TGTGCCAGCAGTTGGTACAGGGGGCCCACTGAAGCTTTCTTT
V: TRBV28
J: TRBJ1-1
D: TRBD1
size: NA

CDR3: CASSLNGGISPLHF
DNA: TGTGCCAGCAGTTTAAACGGGGGCATTTCACCCCTCCACTTT
V: TRBV28
J: TRBJ1-6
D: NA
size: once

CDR3: CASSIDLGLAVYNEQFF
DNA: TGTGCCAGTAGTATAGATTTGGGACTAGCGGTCTACAATGAGCAGTTCTTC
V: TRBV19
J: TRBJ2-1
D: TRBD2
size: NA

CDR3: CSARVRETQYF
DNA: TGCAGTGCTAGAGTAAGGGAGACCCAGTACTTC
V: TRBV20-1
J: TRBJ2-5
D: NA
size: NA

CDR3: CATSRAGSPTDTQYF
DNA: TGTGCCACCAGCAGAGCCGGGTCTCCCACAGATACGCAGTATTTT
V: TRBV15
J: TRBJ2-3
D: NA
size: NA

CDR3: CASSPSSGTQSSYEQYF
DNA: TGTGCCAGCAGCCCGTCCTCCGGGACTCAAAGCTCCTACGAGCAGTACTTC
V: TRBV7-2
J: TRBJ2-7
D: NA
size: once

CDR3: CASSLSLAGGPEAFF
DNA: TGTGCCAGCAGCTTAAGCTTGGCAGGGGGCCCTGAAGCTTTCTTT
V: TRBV7-3
J: TRBJ1-1
D: TRBD1
size: NA

CDR3: CASRSQSHEQFF
DNA: TGTGCCAGCAGGTCTCAAAGCCATGAGCAGTTCTTC
V: TRBV12-3/TRBV12-4
J: TRBJ2-1
D: NA
size: NA

CDR3: CASSLGGAGQETQYF
DNA: TGTGCCAGCAGCCTGGGGGGAGCGGGGCAAGAGACCCAGTACTTC
V: TRBV11-1
J: TRBJ2-5
D: TRBD2
size: once

CDR3: CASSQLAGGVHYNEQFF
DNA: TGTGCCAGCAGTCAGCTAGCGGGAGGGGTTCACTACAATGAGCAGTTCTTC
V: TRBV28
J: TRBJ2-1
D: TRBD2
size: once

CDR3: CASSLGGGPSGNTIYF
DNA: TGCGCCAGCAGCTTAGGTGGGGGGCCTTCTGGAAACACCATATATTTT
V: TRBV5-1
J: TRBJ1-3
D: NA
size: NA

CDR3: CASSLTRRTEAFF
DNA: TGTGCCAGCAGCTTGACCCGACGGACTGAAGCTTTCTTT
V: TRBV5-6
J: TRBJ1-1
D: NA
size: NA

CDR3: CASADRGQETQYF
DNA: TGCGCCAGCGCCGACAGGGGGCAAGAGACCCAGTACTTC
V: TRBV5-1
J: TRBJ2-5
D: TRBD1
size: NA

CDR3: CASTITGTRNTEAFF
DNA: TGTGCCAGCACCATCACCGGGACAAGGAACACTGAAGCTTTCTTT
V: TRBV7-9
J: TRBJ1-1
D: NA
size: NA

CDR3: CASSPLGGRTNNEQFF
DNA: TGTGCCAGCAGCCCATTGGGCGGGAGGACGAACAATGAGCAGTTCTTC
V: TRBV28
J: TRBJ2-1
D: TRBD2
size: NA

CDR3: CASSLLGGETQYF
DNA: TGTGCCAGCAGTTTACTCGGCGGGGAGACCCAGTACTTC
V: TRBV28
J: TRBJ2-5
D: NA
size: NA

CDR3: CASSLVTGGNSPLHF
DNA: TGTGCCAGCAGCTTGGTAACAGGGGGGAATTCACCCCTCCACTTT
V: TRBV5-6
J: TRBJ1-6
D: TRBD1
size: NA

CDR3: CASKGSAGWGEQYF
DNA: TGTGCCAGCAAAGGGTCTGCCGGATGGGGAGAGCAGTACTTC
V: TRBV6-5
J: TRBJ2-7
D: NA
size: NA

CDR3: CASSITGDFGYTF
DNA: TGTGCCAGTAGTATAACGGGGGATTTTGGCTACACCTTC
V: TRBV19
J: TRBJ1-2
D: NA
size: NA